The present TCR beta chain was sequenced within a study of cytomegalovirus exposure and HLA in healthy donors. Study conclusions and caveats: Common viral pathogens were later found to be apparently linked to several of the most significant clusters. Presence/absence analyses supposed approximately even sequencing depth among donors.

Primers: 60 Vbeta forward and 13 Jbeta reverse. Method: immunoSEQ multiplex PCR; TCRdb's copy keeps in-frame clones and lacks some. This table holds around 140,000 clones, around 77% found once. Comment on this clone: Its specificity is unknown.

V gave up 6 bases and J gave up 4 bases, with 13 bases separating them. CDR1 is SGHKS, CDR2 YYEKEE, per germline (reference sequence). The CDR3 length is 13 residues. This TCR was sampled from a male donor in good health and CMV-seropositive. This chain joins TRBV5-5 and TRBJ1-1, with D perhaps matching TRBD1 (6 bases). The sequenced sample consisted of PBMCs. For the CDR3, the DNA is TGTGCCAGCATTTTCGGACAGTCCACTGAAGCTTTCTTT. Residues: CASIFGQSTEAFF.